A selection of T cell receptor delta chains follows, all from one sample in a study of Vδ1+ human thymocytes. TCRdb used CATT to re-call clones from the multiplex PCR reads. The sample shows roughly 25,000 delta-chain clones, approximately 32% of them seen only once. Source material: Vdelta1+ gamma-delta thymocytes from the thymus. All receptors come from a boy younger than two who had congenital heart surgery. Each CDR3 is given with its conserved first and last residue. A D gene is named only where the DNA matches it firmly. Rows may omit the clone size; those that give it use once, few, many or a size class.

size	V	D	J	CDR3	DNA
medium-sized	TRDV1	TRDD3	TRDJ1	CALGERFRYIRDDTGDCGGTDKLIF	TGTGCTCTTGGGGAACGATTCCGCTACATTCGAGACGATACTGGGGATTGCGGGGGCACCGATAAACTCATCTTT
few	TRDV1	TRDD3	TRDJ1	CALGEPGAFGRDTLVDKLIF	TGTGCTCTTGGGGAACCAGGGGCCTTCGGGAGGGATACATTGGTCGATAAACTCATCTTT
medium-sized	TRDV1	TRDD3	TRDJ1	CALGPSVLGDGRYTDKLIF	TGTGCTCTTGGTCCCTCGGTACTGGGGGATGGGCGGTACACCGATAAACTCATCTTT
.	TRDV1	TRDD3	TRDJ1	CALGAQIPYWGQYTDKLIF	TGTGCTCTTGGGGCTCAAATACCGTACTGGGGGCAGTACACCGATAAACTCATCTTT
.	TRDV1	TRDD2	TRDJ1	CALGELVPTSFTGRNKLIF	TGTGCTCTTGGGGAACTAGTTCCTACAAGCTTCACCGGCAGGAATAAACTCATCTTT
once	TRDV1	TRDD2	TRDJ1	CALGPLVASYVSGAKVDKLIF	TGTGCTCTTGGGCCCCTGGTGGCTTCCTACGTATCTGGGGCTAAGGTGGATAAACTCATCTTT
.	TRDV1	.	TRDJ1	CALGERRGSTDKLIF	TGTGCTCTTGGGGAACGGAGGGGGTCCACCGATAAGCTCATCTTT
.	TRDV1	TRDD3	TRDJ1	CALGELQLVVLQYWGIGGHKLIF	TGTGCTCTTGGGGAACTTCAGTTAGTGGTCCTCCAGTACTGGGGGATCGGGGGGCATAAACTCATCTTT
medium-sized	TRDV1	.	TRDJ1	CALGGFPTRGTEGYTDKLIF	TGTGCTCTTGGGGGCTTCCCCACCCGGGGGACAGAGGGGTACACCGATAAACTCATCTTT
.	TRDV2	TRDD3	TRDJ1	CACDTGGWGIRQELIF	TGTGCCTGTGACACCGGGGGTTGGGGGATACGCCAGGAACTCATCTTT
medium-sized	TRDV1	TRDD3	TRDJ1	CALGERGIRKLIF	TGTGCTCTTGGCGAAAGGGGGATACGTAAACTCATCTTT
medium-sized	TRDV1	.	TRDJ1	CALAVRGPYTDKLIF	TGTGCTCTTGCTGTCAGGGGACCGTACACCGATAAACTCATCTTT
.	TRDV1	.	TRDJ1	CALGENSGNKLIF	TGTGCTCTTGGGGAAAACTCTGGGAATAAACTCATCTTT
.	TRDV1	TRDD2	TRDJ1	CALGLPFLRDSGEGFPLYTDKLIF	TGTGCTCTTGGGCTCCCCTTCCTACGAGATTCGGGGGAGGGTTTCCCCTTGTACACCGATAAACTCATCTTT
.	TRDV1	.	TRDJ1	CALGPPSRQLIF	TGTGCTCTTGGTCCCCCCAGCCGGCAACTCATCTTT
.	TRDV1	TRDD3	TRDJ1	CALGKPLSPRLLTGDTRIIDSDKLIF	TGTGCTCTTGGGAAACCCCTGAGCCCCCGACTGTTAACGGGGGATACGCGTATCATTGATTCCGATAAACTCATCTTT
few	TRDV1	TRDD2	TRDJ1	CALGDGSLPSFLDFPFYTYTDKLIF	TGTGCTCTTGGGGACGGGTCACTTCCATCCTTCCTTGATTTCCCTTTCTATACGTACACCGATAAACTCATCTTT
few	TRDV1	TRDD3	TRDJ1	CALGRRTGDQRKLIF	TGTGCTCTTGGGAGACGAACTGGGGACCAACGTAAACTCATCTTT
few	TRDV1	.	TRDJ1	CALGELASSSYVYWGTDKLIF	TGTGCTCTTGGGGAACTAGCATCATCTTCCTACGTCTACTGGGGGACCGATAAACTCATCTTT
few	TRDV1	.	TRDJ1	CALGELRGAGTKLIF	TGTGCTCTTGGGGAACTGCGAGGGGCAGGGACCAAACTCATCTTT
.	TRDV1	TRDD3	TRDJ1	CALGELPPPTFYGSTGGFTDKLIF	TGTGCTCTTGGGGAACTCCCCCCCCCGACCTTCTACGGGAGTACCGGGGGATTCACCGATAAACTCATCTTT
few	TRDV1	.	TRDJ1	CALGEPWRYGSVSPEFKLIF	TGTGCTCTTGGGGAACCTTGGCGTTATGGGTCGGTGTCTCCAGAGTTTAAACTCATCTTT
many	TRDV1	TRDD3	TRDJ1	CALGEIMRGDHTDKLIF	TGTGCTCTTGGGGAAATCATGCGGGGGGATCACACCGATAAACTCATCTTT
.	TRDV1	TRDD3	TRDJ1	CALGEHGPGGCDKLIF	TGTGCTCTTGGGGAACACGGTCCTGGGGGATGCGATAAACTCATCTTT
few	TRDV1	TRDD3	TRDJ1	CALGEPGPSPSGGPYTDKPIF	TGTGCTCTTGGGGAACCCGGGCCGTCTCCTTCTGGGGGCCCTTACACCGATAAACCCATCTTT
few	TRDV1	TRDD3	TRDJ1	CALGEFPLPPLSTGGSLLKLIF	TGTGCTCTTGGGGAGTTCCCGCTTCCCCCTCTGTCTACTGGGGGATCCCTACTTAAACTCATCTTT
.	TRDV1	.	TRDJ1	CALGAKAFLRPRTGGPYTDKLIF	TGTGCTCTTGGAGCTAAGGCCTTCCTACGCCCTCGTACTGGGGGACCGTACACCGATAAACTCATCTTT
.	TRDV1	TRDD3	TRDJ1	CALGAYWGISTRECTDKLIF	TGTGCTCTTGGGGCGTACTGGGGGATCTCTACAAGGGAGTGCACCGATAAACTCATCTTT
.	TRDV1	.	TRDJ1	CALGERGRPYTDKLIF	TGTGCTCTTGGGGAACGGGGGAGACCTTACACCGATAAACTCATCTTT
.	TRDV1	TRDD3	TRDJ1	CALGVRSHWGTDKLIF	TGTGCTCTTGGGGTCCGGTCCCACTGGGGGACCGATAAACTCATCTTT
.	TRDV1	.	TRDJ2	CALGEARNWATLTAQLFF	TGTGCTCTTGGGGAAGCCCGGAACTGGGCTACTTTGACGGCACAACTCTTCTTT
few	TRDV1	.	TRDJ1	CALGELIRPGVPSTDKLIF	TGTGCTCTTGGGGAACTAATCCGCCCTGGGGTCCCCTCCACCGATAAACTCATCTTT
few	TRDV1	.	TRDJ1	CALGELWGGQSKLIF	TGTGCTCTTGGGGAACTTTGGGGGGGGCAGAGTAAACTCATCTTT
few	TRDV1	.	TRDJ1	CALGPLELLSGGSTDKLIF	TGTGCTCTTGGGCCCCTCGAGCTCCTTTCCGGGGGGAGCACCGATAAACTCATCTTT
.	TRDV1	TRDD3	TRDJ1	CALGEPPLTGIRVLIF	TGTGCTCTTGGGGAACCTCCCCTTACGGGGATACGGGTACTCATCTTT
.	TRDV1	.	TRDJ1	CALGESEHKLIF	TGTGCTCTTGGGGAATCGGAACATAAACTCATCTTT
.	TRDV1	TRDD3	TRDJ1	CALGRGGWPGTGADKLIF	TGTGCTCTTGGGCGAGGGGGATGGCCTGGTACTGGCGCTGATAAACTCATCTTT
few	TRDV2	TRDD3	TRDJ2	CACATVRGMGAQLFF	TGTGCCTGTGCCACGGTACGGGGGATGGGGGCACAACTCTTCTTT
few	TRDV1	.	TRDJ1	CALSRIPSPYTDKLIF	TGTGCTCTAAGCCGGATCCCCTCCCCCTACACCGATAAACTCATCTTT
.	TRDV1	TRDD3	TRDJ1	CALGEGRDWGPYTDKLIF	TGTGCTCTTGGGGAAGGGCGTGACTGGGGACCATACACCGATAAACTCATCTTT
.	TRDV2	TRDD3	TRDJ3	CACDTVGDSSSSWDTRQMFF	TGTGCCTGTGATACTGTGGGGGACTCCTCGAGCTCCTGGGACACCCGACAGATGTTTTTC
.	TRDV1	TRDD3	TRDJ1	CALGEPRCDLRRWRDTLPYTDKLIF	TGTGCTCTTGGGGAACCACGGTGTGACCTACGAAGGTGGAGGGATACCCTCCCTTACACCGATAAACTCATCTTT
.	TRDV1	.	TRDJ1	CALGEPLPALGLVHELIF	TGTGCTCTTGGGGAACCCCTTCCGGCTTTGGGACTAGTACATGAACTCATCTTT
few	TRDV1	.	TRDJ1	CALGELVPPLWGPHTDKLIF	TGTGCTCTTGGGGAACTAGTACCACCCCTTTGGGGACCTCACACCGATAAACTCATCTTT
few	TRDV1	TRDD3	TRDJ1	CALGEGLLGFRGPANTDKLIF	TGTGCTCTTGGGGAAGGCCTACTGGGGTTTAGAGGGCCCGCCAACACCGATAAACTCATCTTT
.	TRDV1	TRDD3	TRDJ1	CALGEPVLPEYWGMVGSDKLIF	TGTGCTCTTGGGGAACCGGTCCTTCCAGAGTACTGGGGGATGGTAGGGAGCGATAAACTCATCTTT
few	TRDV1	.	TRDJ1	CALGEISYKGTSTGEHDKLIF	TGTGCTCTTGGGGAAATATCCTACAAGGGGACTTCTACTGGGGAGCACGATAAACTCATCTTT
few	TRDV1	TRDD2	TRDJ1	CALGDQGLPTYMGGRYTDKLIF	TGTGCTCTTGGGGATCAAGGCCTTCCTACATACATGGGTGGGCGGTACACCGATAAACTCATCTTT
.	TRDV1	TRDD3	TRDJ1	CALGVSNRWGITADKLIF	TGTGCTCTTGGGGTCTCCAATCGCTGGGGGATAACGGCCGATAAACTCATCTTT
.	TRDV1	TRDD3	TRDJ1	CALGEFGCTGGYNKTDKLIF	TGTGCTCTTGGGGAATTCGGGTGTACTGGGGGATACAATAAGACCGATAAACTCATCTTT
few	TRDV1	.	TRDJ1	CALGAEPGTSQGRGTDKLIF	TGTGCTCTTGGGGCGGAACCCGGGACCAGTCAGGGAAGGGGCACCGATAAACTCATCTTT